The clone carrying this TCR beta chain was found once. Sequencing was performed with immunoSEQ multiplex PCR; in TCRdb, only in-frame clones are kept and a portion is missing. The profile shows roughly 250,000 clones, 87% of them singletons. The source of the sample is a study of blood T cell repertoires in COVID-19. Between the trimmed V and J ends, which lost 6 bases and 3 bases, there was a span of 6 bases. The CDR3 totals 13 residues. Participants, 18 to 89 years old, spanned around 25 US areas. This clonotype was obtained from a woman in her 30s with acute COVID-19. The gene calls are TRBV12-3 or TRBV12-4 and TRBJ1-6; D is unclear. The sequenced sample was PBMCs or T cells enriched from blood (not recorded which). Here the CDR3 reads CASSPGYNSPLHF. CDR3 coding DNA: TGTGCCAGCAGCCCAGGCTATAATTCACCCCTCCACTTT.